These 28 T cell receptor beta chains were all obtained from the same sample, sequenced in a study of T cells in Graves' hyperthyroidism and ophthalmopathy. TCR beta CDR3 region amplification was performed from RNA transcripts. TCR CDR3 underwent first-round RT-PCR with the HTBI primer set. One entry per CDR3 protein results from TCRdb running MiXCR on the multiplex PCR reads. Altogether fewer than 650,000 distinct CDR3 sequences are present, 13% to 15% being singletons, with the ten largest covering 6.5% to 9%. Sequenced material: blood. The source of these receptors is a woman between 18 and 29 years old with Graves' ophthalmopathy.

This rearrangement joins TRBV5-1 to TRBJ2-1; 8 bases agree with TRBD1. Germline V gene sequence: CDR1 SGHRS, CDR2 YFSETQ. The CDR3 is 16 amino acids. V was clipped by 3 bases and J by 4 bases; unmatched bases: 9. CDR3 nucleotide sequence: TGCGCCAGCAGCTCTACCCCAGGGGGCGAATACAATGAGCAGTTCTTC. It specifies CASSSTPGGEYNEQFF.

The CDR3 DNA reads as TGTGCCAGCAGTTTGACAGGGGGCTGGTACAATGAGCAGTTCTTC. It encodes CASSLTGGWYNEQFF. The chain joins TRBV27 to TRBJ2-1; TRBD1 matches 10 bases. V gave up 3 bases and J gave up 4 bases; unmatched junction bases: 3. Germline values: CDR1 MNHEY, CDR2 SMNVEV (reference sequence). This CDR3 region has 15 residues.

The rearrangement uses TRBV6-2 or TRBV6-3 and TRBJ1-1; TRBD1 aligns across 9 bases. The J segment lost 4 bases and the V segment lost 1 base, leaving 1 base of the junction unmatched. The CDR3 is made up of 14 amino acids. Germline CDR1 is MNHEY and CDR2 is SVGEGT. The CDR3 DNA reads as TGTGCCAGCAGTTACTTGACAGGGGGCACTGAAGCTTTCTTT. Translating it yields CASSYLTGGTEAFF.

The chain uses TRBV19 and TRBJ1-1; 11 bases line up with TRBD1. This CDR3 has 13 amino acids. The germline V gene encodes CDR1 LNHDA and CDR2 SQIVND (reference sequence). Trimming at V came to 10 bases and at J to 5 bases, leaving 6 bases not matched to a gene. CDR3: CATRGQGATEAFF. Written as DNA, the CDR3 is TGTGCCACCAGAGGACAGGGGGCGACTGAAGCTTTCTTT.

This clonotype has only a few counts. The chain carries TRBV6-1 and TRBJ2-5; 12 bases match TRBD2. The J segment lost 0 bases and the V segment lost 6 bases, leaving 8 bases of the junction unmatched. Germline loops: CDR1 MNHNS, CDR2 SASEGT. The CDR3 covers 17 residues. DNA for the CDR3: TGTGCCAGCAGAAAACTAGCGGGAGGCCTGTACCAAGAGACCCAGTACTTC. This sequence encodes CASRKLAGGLYQETQYF.

This clonotype was seen at least ten times. This chain joins TRBV12-3 or TRBV12-4 and TRBJ1-1, with 7 bases matching TRBD1. This CDR3 is built from 15 residues. Trimming took 2 bases from V and 5 from J; bases not matched to a gene: 8. The CDR3 spells CASSLIGGTVTEAFF. The CDR3 nucleotides read TGTGCCAGCAGTTTAATTGGGGGGACAGTGACTGAAGCTTTCTTT.

Regarding this clonotype: A much larger clone differs by one base, so this may be a read error. V and J are TRBV11-3 and TRBJ2-7; 13 bases match TRBD2. CDR3 size: 15 residues. Germline CDR1 and CDR2: SGHNT and YENEEA. The V gene end was trimmed by 2 bases and the J gene end by 5 bases; junction bases not matched to a gene: 3. The CDR3 reads CASSLTGTSGNEQYF. The CDR3 bases are TGTGCCAGCAGCTTAACCGGGACTAGCGGGAACGAGCAGTACTTC.

The chain employs TRBV11-2 and TRBJ2-2; a weak D match, TRBD1 (6 bases). In germline, CDR1 is SGHAT, CDR2 FQNNGV. V lost 4 bases and J lost 1, with 13 bases in between. CDR3 length equals 16 residues. DNA for the CDR3: TGTGCCAGCAGCTCTGTAGGGACAAAGAACACCGGGGAGCTGTTTTTT. Protein product: CASSSVGTKNTGELFF.

The V gene is TRBV20-1, the J gene TRBJ2-7; D unresolved. Trimming left V 5 bases short and J 3 bases short, with 20 bases between. The CDR3 runs to 15 residues. In germline, CDR1 is DFQATT, CDR2 SNEGSKA (reference sequence). CDR3 loop: CSAVSARLGVYEQYF. Here the CDR3 DNA reads TGCAGTGCTGTATCGGCGAGGCTTGGAGTCTACGAGCAGTACTTC.

V and J are TRBV28 and TRBJ2-2, with 11 bases identical to TRBD1. Germline V CDR1 and CDR2: MDHEN, SYDVKM. V trimming: 6 bases; J trimming: 3 bases; junction bases outside the gene matches: 3. CDR3 length: 15 residues. In nucleotides, the CDR3 is TGTGCCAGCAGGAGGGACAGGGGGTACACCGGGGAGCTGTTTTTT. It specifies CASRRDRGYTGELFF. The complete variable domain, with remaining parts taken from reference TRBV28 and TRBJ2-2, reads DVKVTQSSRYLVKRTGEKVFLECVQDMDHENMFWYRQDPGLGLRLIYFSYDVKMKEKGDIPEGYSVSREKKERFSLILESASTNQTSMYLCASRRDRGYTGELFFGEGSRLTVL.

There are many counts of this clonotype. The CDR3 region has the DNA TGCGCCAGCAGCTTGGGCAGTATAAACACTGAAGCTTTCTTT. It codes for CASSLGSINTEAFF. The rearrangement links TRBV5-1 to TRBJ1-1; no clear D gene. This CDR3 comprises 14 residues. Trimming removed 0 bases from V and 2 bases from J, with 8 bases in between. Looked up from germline, CDR1 is SGHRS and CDR2 is YFSETQ.

V gene TRBV4-3 combines with J gene TRBJ2-7; 7 bases agree with TRBD1. The V segment lost 0 bases and the J segment 4 bases; nucleotides outside the gene matches: 6. There are 15 residues in the CDR3. Germline V lookup: CDR1 LGHNA, CDR2 YSLEER. CDR3 residues: CASSQEGQQQYEQYF. CDR3 DNA sequence: TGCGCCAGCAGCCAAGAGGGACAGCAACAATACGAGCAGTACTTC.

In its sample, this clonotype was seen many times. V usage is TRBV20-1 and J usage is TRBJ2-5; TRBD2 might be the D (6 bases). Per germline, CDR1 DFQATT and CDR2 SNEGSKA (reference sequence). The V end was cut by 0 bases, the J end by 3 bases, with 11 bases between. The CDR3 is 14 amino acids. CDR3 in amino acids: CSARDPGGEETQYF. CDR3 nucleotides: TGCAGTGCTAGAGATCCGGGCGGGGAAGAGACCCAGTACTTC.

This clonotype was seen at least ten times. This chain links TRBV5-5 with TRBJ2-7, with a possible D match to TRBD1 (6 bases). Germline assignment: CDR1 SGHKS and CDR2 YYEKEE (reference sequence). This CDR3 contains 15 residues. Trimming pared 4 bases from V and 6 bases from J, leaving 20 bases between. The CDR3 DNA reads TGTGCCAGCAGCCAAGGGAGAGGGGGTACCGGCGAGCAGTACTTC. It is translated as CASSQGRGGTGEQYF.

This clonotype was seen many times. This chain links TRBV2 with TRBJ2-5; D ambiguous. In germline, CDR1 is SNHLY, CDR2 FYNNEI. This CDR3 has 14 residues. Deletions cut 2 bases from V and 5 bases from J, with 12 bases between. Here the CDR3 reads CASSERGTPETQYF. CDR3 in DNA: TGTGCCAGCAGTGAACGCGGCACCCCGGAGACCCAGTACTTC. The whole variable domain, filled in from reference TRBV2 and TRBJ2-5, reads EPEVTQTPSHQVTQMGQEVILRCVPISNHLYFYWYRQILGQKVEFLVSFYNNEISEKSEIFDDQFSVERPDGSNFTLKIRSTKLEDSAMYFCASSERGTPETQYFGPGTRLLVL.

The J gene is TRBJ1-1, the V gene TRBV7-3; TRBD1 matches 12 bases. Germline CDR1 SGHTA, CDR2 FQGTGA. Germline trimming cut 0 bases from V and 8 bases from J; bases unmatched to any gene: 4. The CDR3 loop spans 15 amino acids. The CDR3 sequence is CASSLTGGQGAEAFF. CDR3 coding DNA: TGTGCCAGCAGCTTAACGGGGGGACAGGGGGCCGAAGCTTTCTTT.

This clonotype was counted ten times or more. This chain joins TRBV2 and TRBJ2-7; D uncertain. The CDR3 covers 11 residues. V lost 2 bases and J lost 6, with 5 bases in between. Looked up from germline, CDR1 is SNHLY and CDR2 is FYNNEI. The CDR3 sequence: CASSEKGEQYF. For the CDR3, the DNA is TGTGCCAGCAGTGAAAAAGGCGAGCAGTACTTC.

This clonotype was detected a few times. The V gene is TRBV7-2, the J gene TRBJ1-1; 7 nucleotides agree with TRBD1. This CDR3 has 14 amino acids. The V gene's germline CDR1 is SGHTA and CDR2 FQGNSA. The V gene end was trimmed by 6 bases and the J gene end by 3 bases; junction bases not matched to a gene: 7. The CDR3, as DNA: TGTGCCAGCAGTTACTGGGACAGTCACACTGAAGCTTTCTTT. This sequence encodes CASSYWDSHTEAFF.

The chain uses TRBV9 and TRBJ2-7; a possible D gene is TRBD2 (7 bases). Germline CDR1 SGDLS, CDR2 YYNGEE. V dropped 3 bases and J dropped 0 bases, with 16 bases sitting between them. The CDR3 loop spans 16 amino acids. The CDR3 protein is CASSGEGSGASYEQYF. CDR3 in DNA: TGTGCCAGCAGCGGGGAGGGGTCAGGGGCCTCCTACGAGCAGTACTTC.

This clonotype was counted at least ten times. CDR3 bases: TGCAGTGCTCCCGCGCAAAGCACTGAAGCTTTCTTT. The encoded protein is CSAPAQSTEAFF. The rearrangement uses TRBV20-1 and TRBJ1-1, with D hard to call. The CDR3 contains 12 residues. Germline-derived CDR1 and CDR2 are DFQATT and SNEGSKA (reference sequence). V gave up 5 bases and J gave up 4 bases, with 11 bases separating them.

This clonotype came up many times. The rearrangement links TRBV27 to TRBJ1-2, with a possible D match to TRBD1 (6 bases). The CDR3 sequence is 14 residues long. V dropped 3 bases and J dropped 5 bases, with 13 bases sitting between them. Germline V gene lookup returns CDR1 MNHEY and CDR2 SMNVEV (reference sequence). In nucleotides, the CDR3 is TGTGCCAGCAGTTTCCGACAGGCCCTTTATGGCTACACCTTC. Amino acids: CASSFRQALYGYTF.

This clonotype was recorded many times. This sequence joins TRBV6-1 and TRBJ2-5; TRBD1 is a possible D gene (6 bases). The CDR3 extends over 14 amino acids. Germline-derived CDR1 and CDR2 are MNHNS and SASEGT. V lost 8 bases, J lost 1 base, and 14 bases lay in between. The CDR3 DNA sequence: TGTGCCAGCGGCGAACCAGGGGCCCAAGAGACCCAGTACTTC. Translation gives CASGEPGAQETQYF.

Ten or more counts support this clonotype. The chain has TRBV24-1 and TRBJ2-3; possibly TRBD2 for D (6 bases). CDR3 length equals 16 residues. The germline V gene has CDR1 KGHDR and CDR2 SFDVKD. V was trimmed by 2 bases and J by 2 bases, leaving 13 bases between them. This CDR3 is CATSDYGTSDTDTQYF. The CDR3 DNA follows: TGTGCCACCAGTGATTACGGGACTTCAGACACAGATACGCAGTATTTT.

The chain links TRBV20-1 to TRBJ1-1, with a weak D call TRBD1 (5 bases). Trimming removed 3 bases from V and 8 bases from J, with 16 bases in between. Germline lookup yields CDR1 DFQATT and CDR2 SNEGSKA (reference sequence). The CDR3 runs 13 residues. CDR3 loop: CSASFPGGLEAFF. CDR3 DNA sequence: TGCAGTGCTAGTTTCCCGGGGGGATTGGAAGCTTTCTTT.

J is TRBJ1-2 and V is TRBV27, with a weak D call TRBD1 (6 bases). Between the trimmed V and J ends, which lost 4 bases and 7 bases, there was a span of 22 bases. The CDR3 has 16 amino acids. Germline V lookup: CDR1 MNHEY, CDR2 SMNVEV (reference sequence). The CDR3 protein is CASSSLGEQGRVGYTF. The CDR3 DNA reads TGTGCCAGCAGTTCATTGGGGGAACAGGGAAGGGTTGGCTACACCTTC.

The CDR3 DNA reads TGTGCCAGCAGCCAAGGAGGGGGAAGTCTTACAGATACGCAGTATTTT. This gives the protein CASSQGGGSLTDTQYF. The chain is built from TRBV14 and TRBJ2-3; a possible D gene is TRBD1 (6 bases). CDR3 length: 16 residues. Trimming cost V 1 base and J 3 bases, with 14 bases left between them. CDR1 is SGHDN and CDR2 is FVKESK in the germline V gene.

With respect to this clonotype: A read error is possible here, since a much larger clone lies one base away. The chain links TRBV27 to TRBJ2-7; perhaps TRBD2 as D (5 bases). There are 12 residues in the CDR3. CDR1 MNHEY and CDR2 SMNVEV come from the germline V gene (reference sequence). CDR3 DNA sequence: TGTGCCAGCGGCCGGGGAGCCTACGAGCAGCACTTC. As protein: CASGRGAYEQHF.

This clonotype appeared many times. The chain combines TRBV20-1 with TRBJ2-7; D might be TRBD1 or TRBD2, each matching 5 bases. Trimming removed 0 bases at V and 3 bases at J, with 18 bases between. CDR1 is DFQATT, CDR2 SNEGSKA, per germline (reference sequence). The CDR3 is 16 residues long. CDR3 nucleotides: TGCAGTGCTAGAGATCCGGGGCAGGGAAGGGACTACGAGCAGTACTTC. Translating gives CSARDPGQGRDYEQYF.